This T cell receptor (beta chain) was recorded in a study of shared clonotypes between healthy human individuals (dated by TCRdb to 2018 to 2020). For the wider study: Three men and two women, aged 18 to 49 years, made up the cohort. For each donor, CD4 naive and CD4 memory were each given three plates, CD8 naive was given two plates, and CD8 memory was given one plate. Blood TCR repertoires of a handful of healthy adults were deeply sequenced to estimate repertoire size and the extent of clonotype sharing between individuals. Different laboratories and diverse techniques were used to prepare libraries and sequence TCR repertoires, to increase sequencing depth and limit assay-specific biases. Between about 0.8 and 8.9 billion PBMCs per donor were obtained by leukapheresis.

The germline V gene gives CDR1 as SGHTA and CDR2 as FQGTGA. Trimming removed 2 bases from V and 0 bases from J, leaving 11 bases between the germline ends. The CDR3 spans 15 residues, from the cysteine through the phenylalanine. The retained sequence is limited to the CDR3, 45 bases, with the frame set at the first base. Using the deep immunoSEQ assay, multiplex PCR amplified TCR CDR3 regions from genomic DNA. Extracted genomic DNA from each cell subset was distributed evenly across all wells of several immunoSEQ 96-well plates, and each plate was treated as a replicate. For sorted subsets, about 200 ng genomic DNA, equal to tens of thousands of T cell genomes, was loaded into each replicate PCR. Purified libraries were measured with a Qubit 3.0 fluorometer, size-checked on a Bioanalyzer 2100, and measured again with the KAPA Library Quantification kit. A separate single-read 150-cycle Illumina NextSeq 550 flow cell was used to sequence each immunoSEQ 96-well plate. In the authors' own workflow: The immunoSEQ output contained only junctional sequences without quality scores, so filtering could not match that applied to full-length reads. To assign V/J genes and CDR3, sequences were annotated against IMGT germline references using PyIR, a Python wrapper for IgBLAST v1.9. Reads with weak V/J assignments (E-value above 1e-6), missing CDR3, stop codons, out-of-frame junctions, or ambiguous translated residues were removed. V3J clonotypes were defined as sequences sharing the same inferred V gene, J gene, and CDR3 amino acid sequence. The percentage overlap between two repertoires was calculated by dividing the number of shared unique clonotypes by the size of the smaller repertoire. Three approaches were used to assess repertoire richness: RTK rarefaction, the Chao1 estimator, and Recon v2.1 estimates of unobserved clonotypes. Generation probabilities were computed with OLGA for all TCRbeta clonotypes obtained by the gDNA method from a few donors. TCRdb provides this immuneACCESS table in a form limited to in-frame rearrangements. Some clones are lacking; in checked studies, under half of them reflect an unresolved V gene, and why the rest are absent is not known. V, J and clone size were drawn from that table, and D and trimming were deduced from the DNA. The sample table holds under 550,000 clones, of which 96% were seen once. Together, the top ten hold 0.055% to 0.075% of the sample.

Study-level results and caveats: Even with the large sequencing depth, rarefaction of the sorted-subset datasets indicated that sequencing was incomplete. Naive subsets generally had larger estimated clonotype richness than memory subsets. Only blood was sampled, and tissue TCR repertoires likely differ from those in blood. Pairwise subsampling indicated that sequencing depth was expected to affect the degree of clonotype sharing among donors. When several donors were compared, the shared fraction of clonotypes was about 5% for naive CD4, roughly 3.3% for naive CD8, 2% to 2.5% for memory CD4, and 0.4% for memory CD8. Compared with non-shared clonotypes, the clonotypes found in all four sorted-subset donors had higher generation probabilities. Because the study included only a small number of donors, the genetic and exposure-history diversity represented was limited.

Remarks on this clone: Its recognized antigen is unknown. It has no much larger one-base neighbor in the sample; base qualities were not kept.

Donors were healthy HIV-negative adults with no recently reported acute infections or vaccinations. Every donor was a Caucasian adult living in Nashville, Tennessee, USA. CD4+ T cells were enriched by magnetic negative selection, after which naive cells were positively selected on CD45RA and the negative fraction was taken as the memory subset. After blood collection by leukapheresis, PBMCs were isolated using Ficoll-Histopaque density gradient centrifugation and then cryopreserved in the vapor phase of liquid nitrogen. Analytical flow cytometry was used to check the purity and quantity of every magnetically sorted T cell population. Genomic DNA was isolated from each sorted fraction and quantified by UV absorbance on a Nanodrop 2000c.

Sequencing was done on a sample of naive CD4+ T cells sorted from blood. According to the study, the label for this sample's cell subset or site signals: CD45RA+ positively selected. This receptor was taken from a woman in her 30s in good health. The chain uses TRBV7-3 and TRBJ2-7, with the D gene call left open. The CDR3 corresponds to CASSLLAQSSYEQYF. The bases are TGTGCCAGCAGCTTATTAGCACAGAGCTCCTACGAGCAGTACTTC.